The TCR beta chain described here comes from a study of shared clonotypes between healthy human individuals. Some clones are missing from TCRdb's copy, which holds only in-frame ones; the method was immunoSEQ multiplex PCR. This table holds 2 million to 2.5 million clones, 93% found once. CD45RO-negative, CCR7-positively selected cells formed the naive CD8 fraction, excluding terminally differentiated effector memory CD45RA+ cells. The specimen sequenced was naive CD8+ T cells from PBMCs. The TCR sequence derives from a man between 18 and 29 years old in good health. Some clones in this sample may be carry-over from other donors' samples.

CDR3 in DNA: TGCGCCAGCAGCCAAGGCGGAGTTCAGGGGCTAGAACCTTCCTACAATGAGCAGTTCTTC. Its translation: CASSQGGVQGLEPSYNEQFF. The rearrangement links TRBV4-1 to TRBJ2-1; tentative D call: TRBD1 (6 bases). The germline V gene encodes CDR1 MGHRA and CDR2 YSYEKL. The V end was cut by 1 base, the J end by 1 base, with 23 bases between. There are 20 residues in the CDR3.